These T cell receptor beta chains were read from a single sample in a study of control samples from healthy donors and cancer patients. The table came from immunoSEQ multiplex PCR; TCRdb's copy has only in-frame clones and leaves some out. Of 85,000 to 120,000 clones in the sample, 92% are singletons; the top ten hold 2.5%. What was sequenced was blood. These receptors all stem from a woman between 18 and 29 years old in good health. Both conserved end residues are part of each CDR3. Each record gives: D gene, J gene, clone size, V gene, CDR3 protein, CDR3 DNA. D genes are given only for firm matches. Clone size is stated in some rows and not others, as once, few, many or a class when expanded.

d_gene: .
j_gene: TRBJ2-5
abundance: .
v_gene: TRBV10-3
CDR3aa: CAISHETEETQYF
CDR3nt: TGTGCCATCAGCCACGAGACTGAGGAGACCCAGTACTTC

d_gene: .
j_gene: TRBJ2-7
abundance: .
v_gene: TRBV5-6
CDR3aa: CASSLILSHEQYF
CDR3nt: TGTGCCAGCAGCTTGATTCTGAGCCACGAGCAGTACTTC

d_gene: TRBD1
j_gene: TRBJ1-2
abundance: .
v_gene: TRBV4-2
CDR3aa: CASSQARGPGTAGYGYTF
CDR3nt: TGTGCCAGCAGCCAAGCTAGGGGCCCGGGGACAGCAGGGTATGGCTACACCTTC

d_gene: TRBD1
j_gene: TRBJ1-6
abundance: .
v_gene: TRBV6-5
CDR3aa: CASKPPGTGVSPLHF
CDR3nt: TGTGCCAGCAAGCCGCCCGGGACAGGGGTTTCACCCCTCCACTTT

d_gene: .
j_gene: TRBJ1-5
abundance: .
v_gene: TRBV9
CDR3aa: CASSVDPGGNQPQHF
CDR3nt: TGTGCCAGCAGCGTCGATCCTGGCGGCAATCAGCCCCAGCATTTT

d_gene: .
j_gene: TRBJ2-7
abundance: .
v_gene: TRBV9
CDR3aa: CASSLEDRYYEQYF
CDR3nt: TGTGCCAGCAGCCTCGAAGACCGTTATTACGAGCAGTACTTC

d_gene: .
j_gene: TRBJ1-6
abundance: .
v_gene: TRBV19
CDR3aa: CASSIDLRNYNSPLHF
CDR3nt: TGTGCCAGTAGTATAGATCTCCGCAATTATAATTCACCCCTCCACTTT

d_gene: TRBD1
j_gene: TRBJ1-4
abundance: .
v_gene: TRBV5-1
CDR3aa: CASSRRQGGEKLFF
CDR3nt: TGCGCCAGCAGCAGGAGACAGGGGGGTGAAAAACTGTTTTTT

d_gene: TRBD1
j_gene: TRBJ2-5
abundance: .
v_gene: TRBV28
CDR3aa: CASSEQGARRETQYF
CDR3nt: TGTGCCAGCAGTGAACAGGGGGCGAGGAGAGAGACCCAGTACTTC

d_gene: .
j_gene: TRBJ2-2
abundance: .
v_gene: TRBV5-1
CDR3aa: CASAKGESAGELFF
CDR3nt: TGCGCCAGCGCAAAGGGGGAGTCGGCCGGGGAGCTGTTTTTT

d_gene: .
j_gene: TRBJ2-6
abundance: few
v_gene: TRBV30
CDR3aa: CAWITARSGANVLTF
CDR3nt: TGTGCCTGGATTACCGCGCGATCTGGGGCCAACGTCCTGACTTTC

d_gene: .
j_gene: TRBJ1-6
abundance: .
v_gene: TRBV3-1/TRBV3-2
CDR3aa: CASSPHEGLSYNSPLHF
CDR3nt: TGTGCCAGCAGCCCCCACGAGGGTTTATCCTATAATTCACCCCTCCACTTT

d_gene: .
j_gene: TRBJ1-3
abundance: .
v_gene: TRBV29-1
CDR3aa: CSVIEGISGNTIYF
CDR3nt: TGCAGCGTAATAGAGGGGATCTCTGGAAACACCATATATTTT

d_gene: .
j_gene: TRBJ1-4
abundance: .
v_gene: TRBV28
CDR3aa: CASSLFTRTDNEKLFF
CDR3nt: TGTGCCAGCAGTTTGTTCACCCGGACAGATAATGAAAAACTGTTTTTT

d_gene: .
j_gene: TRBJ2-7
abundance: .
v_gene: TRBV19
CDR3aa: CASSTYRDVSEQYF
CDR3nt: TGTGCCAGTAGTACCTACAGGGATGTGAGCGAGCAGTACTTC

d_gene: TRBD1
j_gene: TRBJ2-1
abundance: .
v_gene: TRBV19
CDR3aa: CASKGTGLNEQFF
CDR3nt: TGTGCCAGTAAGGGGACAGGGTTGAATGAGCAGTTCTTC

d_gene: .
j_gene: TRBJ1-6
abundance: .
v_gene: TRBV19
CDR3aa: CASSPDHSRTLSGNSPLHF
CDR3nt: TGTGCCAGTAGTCCAGATCACTCCAGGACACTTTCTGGTAATTCACCCCTCCACTTT

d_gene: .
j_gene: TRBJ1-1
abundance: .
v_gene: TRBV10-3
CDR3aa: CAITREGNTEAFF
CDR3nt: TGTGCCATCACCAGGGAGGGGAACACTGAAGCTTTCTTT

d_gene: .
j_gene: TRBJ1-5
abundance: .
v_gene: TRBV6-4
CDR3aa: CASSPDSNQPQHF
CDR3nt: TGTGCCAGCAGCCCCGACAGTAATCAGCCCCAGCATTTT

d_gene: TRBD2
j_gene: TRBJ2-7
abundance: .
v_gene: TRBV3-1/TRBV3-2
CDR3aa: CASSQFPASGGIYEQYF
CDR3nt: TGTGCCAGCAGCCAATTTCCGGCTAGCGGGGGGATCTACGAGCAGTACTTC

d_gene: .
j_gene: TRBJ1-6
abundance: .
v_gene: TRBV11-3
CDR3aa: CASSQSGTAGTTLHF
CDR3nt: TGTGCCAGCAGCCAATCCGGGACCGCGGGGACCACCCTCCACTTT

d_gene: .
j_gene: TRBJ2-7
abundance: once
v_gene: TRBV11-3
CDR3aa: CASSLETGRLWEQYF
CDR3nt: TGTGCCAGCAGCTTAGAAACAGGGCGACTATGGGAGCAGTACTTC

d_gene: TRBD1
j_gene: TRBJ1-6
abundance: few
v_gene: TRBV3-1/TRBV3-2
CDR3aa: CASSQGTGGGSPLHF
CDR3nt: TGTGCCAGCAGCCAAGGGACAGGGGGCGGTTCACCCCTCCACTTT

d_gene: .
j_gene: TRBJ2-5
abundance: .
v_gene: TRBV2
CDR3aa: CASNAEFQETQYF
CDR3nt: TGTGCCAGCAACGCAGAATTTCAAGAGACCCAGTACTTC

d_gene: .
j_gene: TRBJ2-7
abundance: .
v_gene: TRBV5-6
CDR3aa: CASSSQGFSGEQYF
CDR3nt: TGTGCCAGCAGCTCCCAGGGCTTTTCCGGCGAGCAGTACTTC

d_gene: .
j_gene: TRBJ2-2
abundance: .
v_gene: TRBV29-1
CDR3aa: CSVGSGTGELFF
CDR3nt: TGCAGCGTGGGTAGTGGGACCGGGGAGCTGTTTTTT

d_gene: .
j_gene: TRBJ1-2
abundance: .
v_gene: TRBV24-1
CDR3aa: CATSGNPWGDTSNYGYTF
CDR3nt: TGTGCCACCAGTGGTAACCCTTGGGGGGACACCTCTAACTATGGCTACACCTTC

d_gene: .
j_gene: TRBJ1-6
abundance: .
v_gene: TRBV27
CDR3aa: CASSLLTASYNSPLHF
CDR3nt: TGTGCCAGCAGTTTATTAACGGCCTCCTATAATTCACCCCTCCACTTT

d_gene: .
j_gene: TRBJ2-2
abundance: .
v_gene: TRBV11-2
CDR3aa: CASLKDKNTGELFF
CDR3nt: TGTGCCAGCCTAAAGGACAAGAACACCGGGGAGCTGTTTTTT

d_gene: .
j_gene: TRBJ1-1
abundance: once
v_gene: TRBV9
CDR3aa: CASSKVALIGLNTEAFF
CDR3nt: TGTGCCAGCAGCAAGGTTGCGTTGATCGGATTGAACACTGAAGCTTTCTTT

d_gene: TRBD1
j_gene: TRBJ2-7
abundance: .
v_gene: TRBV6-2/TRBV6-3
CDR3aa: CASSSDRGSYEQYF
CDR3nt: TGTGCCAGCAGTTCCGACAGGGGCTCCTACGAGCAGTACTTC

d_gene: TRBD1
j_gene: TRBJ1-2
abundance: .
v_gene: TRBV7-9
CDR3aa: CASSLGQGADGYTF
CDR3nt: TGTGCCAGCAGCTTAGGACAGGGGGCGGATGGCTACACCTTC

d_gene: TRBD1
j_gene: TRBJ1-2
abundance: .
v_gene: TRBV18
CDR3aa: CASSPVPGQVGGYTF
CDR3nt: TGTGCCAGCTCACCCGTCCCGGGACAGGTCGGTGGCTACACCTTC

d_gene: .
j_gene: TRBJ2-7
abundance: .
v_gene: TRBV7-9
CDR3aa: CASSPLQGRLEQYF
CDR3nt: TGTGCCAGCAGCCCATTACAGGGGAGGCTCGAGCAGTACTTC

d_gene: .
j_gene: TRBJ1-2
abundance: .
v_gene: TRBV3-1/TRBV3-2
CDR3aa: CASSQNRYGYTF
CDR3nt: TGTGCCAGCAGCCAAAATAGGTATGGCTACACCTTC

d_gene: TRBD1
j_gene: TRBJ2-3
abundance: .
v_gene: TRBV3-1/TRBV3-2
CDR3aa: CASSARQGRTDTQYF
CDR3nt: TGTGCCAGCAGCGCCCGACAGGGGCGCACAGATACGCAGTATTTT

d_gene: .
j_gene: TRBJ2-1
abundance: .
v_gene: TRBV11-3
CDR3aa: CASSHRDTYNEQFF
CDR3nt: TGTGCCAGCAGCCACCGGGACACCTACAATGAGCAGTTCTTC

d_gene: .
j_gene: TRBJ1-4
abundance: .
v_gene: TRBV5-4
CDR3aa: CASSFRTGSEKLFF
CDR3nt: TGTGCCAGCAGCTTCAGAACAGGCTCTGAAAAACTGTTTTTT

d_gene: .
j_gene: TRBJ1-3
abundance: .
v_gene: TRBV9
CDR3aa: CASSVVGGGLPGGNTIYF
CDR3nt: TGTGCCAGCAGCGTAGTTGGAGGGGGGCTCCCAGGGGGAAACACCATATATTTT

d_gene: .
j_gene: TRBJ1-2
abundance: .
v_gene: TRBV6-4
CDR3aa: CASSREWGEYGYTF
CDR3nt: TGTGCCAGCAGTCGAGAATGGGGGGAATATGGCTACACCTTC

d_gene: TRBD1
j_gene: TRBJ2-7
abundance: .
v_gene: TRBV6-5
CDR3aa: CASRGTGGSYEQYF
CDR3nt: TGTGCCAGCAGGGGGACAGGGGGTTCCTACGAGCAGTACTTC

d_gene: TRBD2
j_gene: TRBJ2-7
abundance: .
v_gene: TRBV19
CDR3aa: CASSRLAGNYLEQYF
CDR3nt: TGTGCCAGTAGTCGATTAGCGGGAAATTACCTGGAGCAGTACTTC

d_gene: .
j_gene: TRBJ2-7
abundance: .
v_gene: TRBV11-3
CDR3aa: CASSLVGFEQYF
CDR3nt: TGTGCCAGCAGCTTAGTTGGGTTCGAGCAGTACTTC

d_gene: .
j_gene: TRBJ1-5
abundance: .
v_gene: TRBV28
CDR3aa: CASFDLGGNQPQHF
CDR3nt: TGTGCCAGCTTCGACCTAGGGGGCAATCAGCCCCAGCATTTT

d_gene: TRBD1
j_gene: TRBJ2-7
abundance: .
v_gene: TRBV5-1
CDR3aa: CASSLGQGSYEQYF
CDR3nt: TGCGCCAGCAGTCTCGGACAGGGCTCCTACGAGCAGTACTTC

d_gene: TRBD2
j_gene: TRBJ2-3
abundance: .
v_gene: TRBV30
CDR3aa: CAWGTSGRSTDTQYF
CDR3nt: TGTGCCTGGGGGACTAGCGGGCGTAGCACAGATACGCAGTATTTT

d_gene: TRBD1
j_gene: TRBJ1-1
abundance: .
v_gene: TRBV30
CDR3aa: CAWSAGQGHRTEAFF
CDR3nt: TGTGCCTGGAGTGCAGGACAGGGACACCGCACTGAAGCTTTCTTT